This T cell receptor beta chain was sequenced in a study of cytomegalovirus exposure and HLA in healthy donors. The CDR3 is made up of 15 amino acids. Looked up from germline, CDR1 is MDHEN and CDR2 is SYDVKM. V lost 7 bases and J lost 3, with 16 bases in between. With regard to this clone: Antigen: not known.

Study-level results: A previous analysis found most TCR beta V segments productive roughly 87% or roughly 30% of the time.

Primers: 60 Vbeta forward and 13 Jbeta reverse. Produced via immunoSEQ multiplex PCR; TCRdb's table is partial and in-frame only. Of 150,000 to 180,000 clones listed, 70% to 80% are singletons. The source material was PBMCs. This chain connects TRBV28 to TRBJ1-5, with no clear D. This receptor was obtained from a woman between 40 and 50 years old in good health and CMV-seronegative. This CDR3 is CASTKEPRLNQPQHF. The CDR3 DNA reads TGTGCCAGCACCAAGGAGCCCCGACTCAATCAGCCCCAGCATTTT.